This TCR beta chain was sequenced for a study of identical twins. Germline loops: CDR1 SGHTA, CDR2 FQGNSA. This CDR3 contains 14 residues. Trimming pared 1 base from V and 2 bases from J, leaving 7 bases between. TCRdb reprocessed the 5' RACE reads with MiXCR, giving one entry per CDR3 protein. The top ten hold roughly 0.91% of the sample, which has about 520,000 distinct CDR3 sequences, 20% to 25% seen once. This clonotype was seen more than once but under ten times. This may be a read error, as it is one base from a much larger clone. The same data also contributed to another study, on T cells expressing NK-cell markers. That publication notes: With an anti-gamma-delta TCR antibody, sorting in several experiments was kept to alpha-beta TCR T cells.

Material: CD4+ T cells sorted from blood. The genes are TRBV7-2 and TRBJ2-3; D call uncertain. The clonotype comes from a young woman in good health. CDR3 DNA: TGTGCCAGCAGCTTAGTTGTCTCCACAGATACGCAGTATTTT. Translation gives CASSLVVSTDTQYF.